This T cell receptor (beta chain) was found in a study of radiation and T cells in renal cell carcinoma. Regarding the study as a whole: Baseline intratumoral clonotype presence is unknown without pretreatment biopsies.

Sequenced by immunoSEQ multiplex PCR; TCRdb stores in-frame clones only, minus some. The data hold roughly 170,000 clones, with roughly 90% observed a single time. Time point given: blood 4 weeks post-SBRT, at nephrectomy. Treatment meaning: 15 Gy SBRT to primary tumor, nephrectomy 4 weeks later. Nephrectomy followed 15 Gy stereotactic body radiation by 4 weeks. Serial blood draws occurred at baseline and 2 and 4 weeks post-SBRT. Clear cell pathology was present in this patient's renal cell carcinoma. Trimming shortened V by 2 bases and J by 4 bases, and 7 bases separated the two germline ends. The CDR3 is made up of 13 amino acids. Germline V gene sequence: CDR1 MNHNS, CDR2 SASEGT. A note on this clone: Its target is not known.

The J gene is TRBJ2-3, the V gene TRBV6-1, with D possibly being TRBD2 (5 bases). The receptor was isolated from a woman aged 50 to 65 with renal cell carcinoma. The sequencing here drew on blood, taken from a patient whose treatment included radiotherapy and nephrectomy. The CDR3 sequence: CASSEWGADTQYF. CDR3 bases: TGTGCCAGCAGTGAATGGGGAGCAGATACGCAGTATTTT.